Below, 32 T cell receptor beta chains from the same sample are listed, as sequenced in a study of regulatory T cells in long-lasting Graves disease. As to time point: newly diagnosed GD, antithyroid drugs for less than 3 months. Extracted PBMC RNA gave rise to the TCR library. HTBI primers from iRepertoire and Arm-PCR of CDR3 regions yielded the TCR beta libraries. TCRdb reprocessed the multiplex PCR reads with MiXCR, giving one entry per CDR3 protein. The data contain over 350,000 distinct CDR3 sequences, 14% to 15% of them singletons. The same data also went into a second study, on T cells in Graves' hyperthyroidism and ophthalmopathy.

Sequencing used peripheral blood mononuclear cells (PBMCs), obtained at new diagnosis, from a patient treated with antithyroid drugs. The origin of the receptors is a woman between 40 and 55 years old with Graves disease.

This clonotype has ten or more counts. The V call is TRBV30, the J call TRBJ1-2, with D perhaps TRBD1 (6 bases). Germline values: CDR1 GTSNPN, CDR2 SVGIG (reference sequence). V gave up 0 bases and J gave up 12 bases, with 17 bases separating them. This CDR3 has 13 residues. CDR3 region: CAWSVPGHPANTF. DNA for the CDR3: TGTGCCTGGAGTGTACCGGGACATCCCGCTAACACCTTC.

This clonotype was counted a few times. This sequence joins TRBV3-1 and TRBJ2-4, with D possibly being TRBD1 (6 bases). The germline gives CDR1 LGHDT, CDR2 YNNKEL (reference sequence). Trimming removed 8 bases at V and 9 bases at J, with 8 bases between. This CDR3 has 10 amino acids. This chain's CDR3 is CASGQPIQYF. CDR3 DNA: TGTGCCAGCGGACAGCCCATTCAGTACTTC.

This clonotype was seen a few times. This rearrangement joins TRBV15 to TRBJ2-1, with 7 bases identical to TRBD1. Germline V gives CDR1 LNHNV, CDR2 YYDKDF (reference sequence). The V and J ends lost 4 bases and 4 bases, in that order; junction bases with no gene match: 4. The CDR3 runs to 14 residues. CDR3 protein: CATSMDRLYNEQFF. The CDR3 DNA reads TGTGCCACCAGCATGGACAGGTTATACAATGAGCAGTTCTTC.

The J gene is TRBJ2-2, the V gene TRBV6-1, with 12 nucleotides matching TRBD1. Germline V CDR1 and CDR2: MNHNS, SASEGT. Losses at the gene ends were 6 bases for V and 6 bases for J; bases not matched to a gene: 5. The length of the CDR3 is 15 residues. CDR3 sequence (DNA): TGTGCCAGCAGGCTCGGGACAGGGGGCTCCGGGGAGCTGTTTTTT. Residues: CASRLGTGGSGELFF.

This clonotype was found many times. V and J are TRBV12-5 and TRBJ2-1; 12 bases map to TRBD2. Germline V CDR1 and CDR2: LGHNT, FRNRAP. The CDR3 spans 20 residues. The V gene end was trimmed by 6 bases and the J gene end by 0 bases; junction bases not matched to a gene: 15. CDR3 in amino acids: CASGSTRLAGDTSSYNEQFF. The CDR3 region has the DNA TGTGCTAGTGGATCCACCAGACTAGCGGGGGATACTAGCTCCTACAATGAGCAGTTCTTC. Supplemented by reference TRBV12-5 and TRBJ2-1, the full variable domain reads DARVTQTPRHKVTEMGQEVTMRCQPILGHNTVFWYRQTMMQGLELLAYFRNRAPLDDSGMPKDRFSAEMPDATLATLKIQPSEPRDSAVYFCASGSTRLAGDTSSYNEQFFGPGTRLTVL.

The chain couples TRBV27 to TRBJ1-1; possibly TRBD1 for D (5 bases). The V gene's germline CDR1 is MNHEY and CDR2 SMNVEV (reference sequence). The V end was cut by 7 bases, the J end by 6 bases, with 18 bases between. CDR3 length: 14 residues. Written as DNA, the CDR3 is TGTGCCAGCACAACCGGGGCTATAGGGGCTGAAGCTTTCTTT. Protein sequence: CASTTGAIGAEAFF.

This clonotype occurred many times. Relative to the germline gene, one junction end is altered; a read error may explain this. This chain connects TRBV11-3 to TRBJ2-2, with no clear D. Germline assignment: CDR1 SGHNT and CDR2 YENEEA. This CDR3 is 12 amino acids long. The CDR3 nucleotides are TGTGCCAGCCGCTTGCGCACCGGGGAGCTGTTTTTT. Translated: CASRLRTGELFF.

Ten or more counts support this clonotype. This chain connects TRBV20-1 to TRBJ2-3, with D possibly matching TRBD1 (6 bases). CDR3 length equals 14 residues. The V gene's germline CDR1 is DFQATT and CDR2 SNEGSKA (reference sequence). Trimming cost V 6 bases and J 6 bases, with 19 bases left between them. As DNA, the CDR3 is TGCAGTGCGAGGACAGCTCAAGGGGTGGATACGCAGTATTTT. Protein product: CSARTAQGVDTQYF.

In this sample, this clonotype turned up a few times. This chain connects TRBV20-1 to TRBJ1-1; 7 bases match TRBD1. After removal of 0 bases from V and 3 bases from J, the junction contained 4 bases not matched to a gene. CDR1 and CDR2 from the germline V gene are DFQATT and SNEGSKA (reference sequence). The CDR3 spans 14 residues. This CDR3 is CSAREGQRDTEAFF. CDR3 in DNA: TGCAGTGCTAGAGAGGGACAGCGGGACACTGAAGCTTTCTTT.

The rearrangement uses TRBV4-1 and TRBJ1-1; 7 bases agree with TRBD1. J gave up 0 bases and V 3 bases, and 4 bases lay outside the gene matches. This CDR3 comprises 15 residues. Germline values: CDR1 MGHRA, CDR2 YSYEKL. The CDR3, as DNA: TGCGCCAGCAGCCATACGGGACAGCTGAACACTGAAGCTTTCTTT. Its protein product is CASSHTGQLNTEAFF.

The genes are TRBV5-4 and TRBJ1-2; no reliable D call. With 4 bases removed from V and 2 bases from J, the gap between germline ends came to 21 bases. The V gene's germline CDR1 is SGHNT and CDR2 YYREEE (reference sequence). This CDR3 has 17 amino acids. In DNA, the CDR3 is TGTGCCAGCAGCCAAAAACAGAACTCACATACAAACTATGGCTACACCTTC. It encodes CASSQKQNSHTNYGYTF.

Ten or more counts support this clonotype. This chain joins TRBV7-2 and TRBJ2-7; 10 bases are shared with TRBD1. The CDR3 is 16 amino acids. The trim removed 4 bases at V and 4 bases at J, leaving 10 bases unmatched. CDR1 and CDR2 (germline): SGHTA, FQGNSA. CDR3 amino acids: CASSSPAGTGVYEQYF. CDR3 sequence (DNA): TGTGCCAGCAGCTCCCCGGCCGGGACAGGGGTTTACGAGCAGTACTTC. Using reference TRBV7-2 and TRBJ2-7 for the parts outside the CDR3, the full variable domain is GAGVSQSPSNKVTEKGKDVELRCDPISGHTALYWYRQSLGQGLEFLIYFQGNSAPDKSGLPSDRFSAERTGGSVSTLTIQRTQQEDSAVYLCASSSPAGTGVYEQYFGPGTRLTVT.

This clonotype has ten or more counts. This sequence joins TRBV7-9 and TRBJ2-1; weak D call: TRBD2 (6 bases). The V gene lost 3 bases and the J gene lost 10 bases, with 13 bases spanning the gap. CDR3 length equals 13 residues. The germline CDR1 and CDR2 sequences are SEHNR and FQNEAQ (reference sequence). The CDR3 DNA reads TGTGCCAGCAGCTTGTCGGTACGGGGGGAGCAGTTCTTC. This translates into CASSLSVRGEQFF.

Points on this clonotype: A far larger clone is only one base removed, so a read error is likely. The rearrangement uses TRBV5-5 and TRBJ2-7; D unclear. CDR1 SGHKS and CDR2 YYEKEE come from the germline V gene (reference sequence). The length of the CDR3 is 15 residues. Between the trimmed V and J ends, which lost 2 bases and 7 bases, there was a span of 19 bases. The CDR3 here is CASSLDRTVPVEQYF. For the CDR3, the DNA is TGTGCCAGCAGCTTAGACCGGACGGTTCCTGTAGAGCAGTACTTC.

The chain links TRBV9 to TRBJ2-1, with 11 bases aligning to TRBD2. The CDR3 runs to 15 residues. The junction had 4 bases not matched to a gene; V was cut back by 3 bases and J by 5 bases. The germline V gene encodes CDR1 SGDLS and CDR2 YYNGEE. CDR3 in DNA: TGTGCCAGCAGCGCCCCGGGACTAGCGGACAATGAGCAGTTCTTC. It yields the protein CASSAPGLADNEQFF.

Many counts were recorded for this clonotype. The chain has TRBV12-3 or TRBV12-4 and TRBJ2-3; 10 bases match TRBD2. This CDR3 spans 16 amino acids. V trimming: 4 bases; J trimming: 2 bases; junction bases outside the gene matches: 6. CDR3 DNA: TGTGCCAGCAGTTCCCGGACTAGCGGAATCACAGATACGCAGTATTTT. Residues: CASSSRTSGITDTQYF.

The sample holds a few counts of this clonotype. This sequence joins TRBV12-5 and TRBJ2-5; D possibly corresponds to TRBD1 (5 bases). The V end lost 4 bases, the J end lost 5 bases, and 23 bases lay between the germline ends. There are 17 residues in the CDR3. CDR1 LGHNT and CDR2 FRNRAP come from the germline V gene. CDR3 bases: TGTGCTAGTGGTTCCCGCCGGATAGGGGCGTCTAGGGAGACCCAGTACTTC. It encodes CASGSRRIGASRETQYF.

The chain has TRBV11-2 and TRBJ2-3, with D perhaps TRBD1 (6 bases). Germline loops: CDR1 SGHAT, CDR2 FQNNGV. V was clipped by 1 base and J by 0 bases, with 11 bases between them. The CDR3 is 16 amino acids. This chain's CDR3 is CASSLAGAFSTDTQYF. DNA of the CDR3: TGTGCCAGCAGCTTAGCAGGGGCGTTTAGCACAGATACGCAGTATTTT.

The table lists this clonotype with a few counts. A much larger clone lies one base from this, so it may be a read error. The rearrangement joins TRBV14 to TRBJ2-1; the D gene is possibly TRBD2 (6 bases). The CDR3 loop spans 15 amino acids. Germline V gene lookup returns CDR1 SGHDN and CDR2 FVKESK. V was clipped by 2 bases and J by 0 bases, with 8 bases between them. The CDR3 coding sequence is TGTGCCAGCAGCCAACTAGCGTCCTCCTACAATGAGCAGTTCTTC. It translates to CASSQLASSYNEQFF.

The table lists this clonotype with many counts. The V and J genes are TRBV20-1 and TRBJ1-3, with a weak D call TRBD1 (6 bases). Germline-derived CDR1 and CDR2 are DFQATT and SNEGSKA (reference sequence). V lost 2 bases and J lost 1, with 9 bases in between. This CDR3 spans 14 amino acids. The CDR3 is CSARKGGSGNTIYF. The CDR3 DNA reads as TGCAGTGCTAGAAAGGGGGGTTCTGGAAACACCATATATTTT.

This clonotype was seen many times. The chain has TRBV29-1 and TRBJ1-1; D ambiguous. The CDR3 runs to 12 residues. V gave up 4 bases and J gave up 4 bases, with 10 bases separating them. From germline, CDR1 is SQVTM and CDR2 ANQGSEA. The CDR3 bases are TGCAGCGTTGGAGGGTATGGCACTGAAGCTTTCTTT. Protein: CSVGGYGTEAFF.

This clonotype has at least ten counts. V and J are TRBV4-1 and TRBJ1-2; 9 bases line up with TRBD1. Trimming at V came to 4 bases and at J to 13 bases, leaving 7 bases not matched to a gene. CDR3 length: 12 residues. Germline assignment: CDR1 MGHRA and CDR2 YSYEKL. Here the CDR3 reads CASSRMGQGVTF. In DNA form, the CDR3 reads TGCGCCAGCAGCCGTATGGGACAGGGTGTCACCTTC.

The V and J genes are TRBV6-2 or TRBV6-3 and TRBJ2-3; D is undetermined. CDR1 and CDR2 (germline): MNHEY, SVGEGT. This CDR3 contains 11 residues. Trimming cost V 8 bases and J 6 bases, with 9 bases left between them. CDR3 nucleotide sequence: TGTGCCAGCCCCAAAGCGGATACGCAGTATTTT. Its protein product is CASPKADTQYF.

This clonotype was counted ten times or more. The CDR3 sequence is CASSSPGTGNEKLFF. The CDR3 DNA reads as TGCGCCAGCAGCTCCCCCGGGACAGGGAATGAAAAACTGTTTTTT. The chain employs TRBV5-1 and TRBJ1-4, with 9 bases matching TRBD1. CDR3 length: 15 amino acids. Germline CDR1 SGHRS, CDR2 YFSETQ. J was trimmed by 5 bases and V by 3 bases; bases with no gene match: 5.

This clonotype has ten or more counts. J is TRBJ2-3 and V is TRBV5-1, with 11 bases fitting TRBD2. Germline V lookup: CDR1 SGHRS, CDR2 YFSETQ. The length of the CDR3 is 15 residues. With V trimmed by 2 bases and J by 3 bases, 2 bases remained unmatched. Here the CDR3 reads CASSLLAGDTDTQYF. The CDR3 region has the DNA TGCGCCAGCAGCTTACTAGCGGGAGATACAGATACGCAGTATTTT.

To note about this clonotype: A much larger clonotype is one base distant, so this may be a read error. The chain employs TRBV29-1 and TRBJ2-5; possibly TRBD2 for D (6 bases). Germline assignment: CDR1 SQVTM and CDR2 ANQGSEA. The CDR3 has 15 residues. CDR3 sequence (DNA): TGCGGCGTAATTTCGTTGTGGCGGGGCCAAGAGACCCAGTACTTC. Amino acids: CGVISLWRGQETQYF.

In regard to this clonotype: This may be a read error: a much more frequent sequence differs by one nucleotide. The rearrangement uses TRBV7-9 and TRBJ2-1, with TRBD2 matching over 8 bases. This CDR3 is built from 17 residues. V lost 4 bases to trimming and J lost 9 bases; unmatched junction nucleotides: 17. From germline, CDR1 is SEHNR and CDR2 FQNEAQ (reference sequence). CDR3 DNA: TGTGCCAGCAGCTCAAATCAACCGGGACTAGGGAACAGTGAGCAGTTCTTC. Protein: CASSSNQPGLGNSEQFF.

This clonotype was detected a few times. The chain recombines TRBV20-1 with TRBJ2-1; possibly TRBD2 for D (6 bases). The germline V gene has CDR1 DFQATT and CDR2 SNEGSKA (reference sequence). The V and J ends lost 6 bases and 3 bases respectively, with 12 bases between them. This CDR3 is built from 13 residues. Here the CDR3 DNA reads TGCAGTGCACAGACTAGAGACTACAATGAGCAGTTCTTC. The encoded protein is CSAQTRDYNEQFF.

V gene TRBV24-1 combines with J gene TRBJ2-3; D call uncertain. Germline CDR1 is KGHDR and CDR2 is SFDVKD. V lost 5 bases and J 5 bases, leaving 4 bases between the germline ends. The CDR3 is 11 amino acids. The chain's CDR3 is CATSGEDTQYF. The DNA for the CDR3 is TGTGCCACCAGTGGGGAAGATACGCAGTATTTT.

This clonotype was recorded at least ten times. The chain uses TRBV2 and TRBJ2-3; no reliable D call. Germline assignment: CDR1 SNHLY and CDR2 FYNNEI. This CDR3 contains 14 residues. V lost 11 bases, J lost 1 base, and 16 bases lay in between. CDR3 sequence: CASPPIVGTDTQYF. As DNA, the CDR3 is TGTGCCTCCCCGCCCATTGTGGGCACAGATACGCAGTATTTT.

V gene TRBV2 combines with J gene TRBJ2-5, with 14 nucleotides matching TRBD2. The DNA end favors TRBJ2-1, so the J call may be wrong. Germline CDR1 SNHLY, CDR2 FYNNEI. CDR3 length: 17 residues. The CDR3 reads CASRPGTSGRYGNEQFF. DNA of the CDR3: TGTGCCAGCAGGCCCGGGACTAGCGGGAGATATGGAAATGAGCAGTTCTTC.

This rearrangement joins TRBV20-1 to TRBJ2-7; D unclear. CDR3 size: 13 residues. The germline V gene encodes CDR1 DFQATT and CDR2 SNEGSKA (reference sequence). V lost 0 bases and J 1 base, leaving 7 bases between the germline ends. The CDR3 DNA reads as TGCAGTGCTAGAGATCCAATATCCTACGAGCAGTACTTC. Its translation is CSARDPISYEQYF.